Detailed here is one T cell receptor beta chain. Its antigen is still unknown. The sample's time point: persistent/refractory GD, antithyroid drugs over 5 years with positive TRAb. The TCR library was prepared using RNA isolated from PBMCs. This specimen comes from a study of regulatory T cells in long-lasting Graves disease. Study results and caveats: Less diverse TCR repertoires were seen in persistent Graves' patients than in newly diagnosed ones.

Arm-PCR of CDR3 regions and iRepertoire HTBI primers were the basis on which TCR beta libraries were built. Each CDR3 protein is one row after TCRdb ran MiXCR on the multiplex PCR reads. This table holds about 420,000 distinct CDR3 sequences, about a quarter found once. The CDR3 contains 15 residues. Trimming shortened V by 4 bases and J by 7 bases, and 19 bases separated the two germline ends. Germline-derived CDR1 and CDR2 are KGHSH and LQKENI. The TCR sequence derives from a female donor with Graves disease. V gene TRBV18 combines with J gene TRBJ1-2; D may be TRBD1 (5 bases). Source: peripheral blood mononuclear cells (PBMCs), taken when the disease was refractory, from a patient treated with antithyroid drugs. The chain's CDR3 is CASSQNRDPGGGYTF. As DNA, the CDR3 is TGTGCCAGCTCACAAAACCGGGACCCCGGGGGTGGCTACACCTTC.